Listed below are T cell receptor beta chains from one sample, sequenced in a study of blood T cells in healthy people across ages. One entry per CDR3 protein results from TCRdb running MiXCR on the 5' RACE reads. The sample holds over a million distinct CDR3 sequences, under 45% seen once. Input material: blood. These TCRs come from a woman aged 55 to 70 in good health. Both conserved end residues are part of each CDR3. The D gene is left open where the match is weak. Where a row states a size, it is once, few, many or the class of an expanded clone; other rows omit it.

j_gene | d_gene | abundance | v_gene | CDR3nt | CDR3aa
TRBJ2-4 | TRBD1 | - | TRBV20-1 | TGCAGTGCTAGGGACAGGAACACACCTTTAGCCAAAAACATTCTGTACTTC | CSARDRNTPLAKNILYF
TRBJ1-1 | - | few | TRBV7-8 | TGTGCCAGCAGCTCGAGTGCCCTCGGGGAGGCGGACACTGAAGCTTTCTTT | CASSSSALGEADTEAFF
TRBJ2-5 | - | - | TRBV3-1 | TGTGCCAGCAGTGGGCGGACGAACGACAAGCAGTACTTC | CASSGRTNDKQYF
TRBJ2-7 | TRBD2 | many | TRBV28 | TGTGCCAGCAGTTTACTAGCGGGATTCTACGAGCAGTACTTC | CASSLLAGFYEQYF
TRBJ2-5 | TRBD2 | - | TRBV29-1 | TGCAGCGTTGGAAACGGGGGGTTACAAGAGACCCAGTACTTC | CSVGNGGLQETQYF
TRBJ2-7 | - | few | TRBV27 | TGTGCCAGCAGAGCAGCAGGATTCGAGAGCTACGAGCAGTACTTC | CASRAAGFESYEQYF
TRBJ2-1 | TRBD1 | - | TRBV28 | TGTGCCAGCAGTCGAAGTACCGGGACAGGGGACAATGAGCAGTTCTTC | CASSRSTGTGDNEQFF
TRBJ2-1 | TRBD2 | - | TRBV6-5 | TGTGCCAGCAGTTACGTGGGGGACTACTCCTACAATGAGCAGTTCTTC | CASSYVGDYSYNEQFF
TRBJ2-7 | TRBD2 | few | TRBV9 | TGTGCCAGCAGCGAGGGCGGAGCGGGAGTCTACGAGCAGTACTTC | CASSEGGAGVYEQYF
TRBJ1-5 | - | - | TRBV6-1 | TGTGCCAGCAGTGAAGGGTATAGCAATCAGCCCCAGCATTTT | CASSEGYSNQPQHF
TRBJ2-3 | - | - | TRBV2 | TGTGCCAGCAGTGAAGGGGCAGCCTCTCTCACAGATACGCAGTATTTT | CASSEGAASLTDTQYF
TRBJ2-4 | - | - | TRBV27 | TGTGCCAGCAGTTTATCGAACGGACCCAAAAACATTCAGTACTTC | CASSLSNGPKNIQYF
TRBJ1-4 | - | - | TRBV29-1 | TGCAGCGTTGCCCCGAGACTTGGAGAAAAACTGTTTTTT | CSVAPRLGEKLFF
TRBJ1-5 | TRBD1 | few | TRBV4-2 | TGTGCCAGCAGCCCGAAGCGGACAGGCGGTCAGCCCCAGCATTTT | CASSPKRTGGQPQHF
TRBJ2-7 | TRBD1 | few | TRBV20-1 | TGCAGTGCCTCGAGGGGACAGGGATTGATCTACGAGCAGTACTTC | CSASRGQGLIYEQYF
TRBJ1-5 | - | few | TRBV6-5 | TGTGCCAGCAGTCCTCGACACAATAGCAATCAGCCCCAGCATTTT | CASSPRHNSNQPQHF
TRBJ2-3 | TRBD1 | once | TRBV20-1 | TGCAGTGCTAGAGAGCCCCTAATCCGGGACAGGGTGCCAGATACGCAGTATTTT | CSAREPLIRDRVPDTQYF
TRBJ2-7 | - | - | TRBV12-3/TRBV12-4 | TGTGCCAGCAGTTCTCAGGACTACGAGCAGTACTTC | CASSSQDYEQYF
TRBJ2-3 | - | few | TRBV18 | TGTGCCAGCTCACCACCGGCCACAGATACGCAGTATTTT | CASSPPATDTQYF
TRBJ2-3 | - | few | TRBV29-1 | TGCAGCGTCAAAGGAGGGGATACTAGCACAGATACGCAGTATTTT | CSVKGGDTSTDTQYF
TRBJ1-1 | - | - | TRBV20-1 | TGCAGTGCTCGACAGGAGGCTGGGAACACTGAAGCTTTCTTT | CSARQEAGNTEAFF
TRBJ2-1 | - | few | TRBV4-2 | TGTGCCAGCAGCCAAGGGACGGCAAACAATGAGCAGTTCTTC | CASSQGTANNEQFF